These T cell receptor beta chains were read from a single sample in a study of shared clonotypes between healthy human individuals. The method was immunoSEQ multiplex PCR; TCRdb's version includes in-frame clones alone and lacks a portion of them. The sample holds 1.5 million to 2.5 million clones; approximately 95% are singletons and the top ten take 0.95% to 1.5%. Sample: naive CD8+ T cells sorted from blood. The receptors were gathered from a man younger than 30 in good health. The CDR3 runs from the conserved cysteine through the conserved F or W. The order of the fields is clone size, V gene, J gene, D gene, CDR3 protein, CDR3 DNA. D genes are given only for firm matches. Clone size is given for some rows only: seen once, a few or many times, or a class if the clone is expanded.

clone_size: NA
v_call: TRBV7-9
j_call: TRBJ1-3
d_call: NA
cdr3_aa: CASSRPYTIYF
cdr3_nt: TGTGCCAGCAGCCGCCCGTACACCATATATTTT

clone_size: NA
v_call: TRBV18
j_call: TRBJ2-5
d_call: NA
cdr3_aa: CASSPVGGDETQYF
cdr3_nt: TGTGCCAGCTCACCAGTCGGGGGCGACGAGACCCAGTACTTC

clone_size: once
v_call: TRBV4-3
j_call: TRBJ2-7
d_call: NA
cdr3_aa: CASSQDHLGQYEQYF
cdr3_nt: TGCGCCAGCAGCCAAGATCATCTAGGGCAGTACGAGCAGTACTTC

clone_size: NA
v_call: TRBV13
j_call: TRBJ2-5
d_call: TRBD2
cdr3_aa: CASANRLAGGSRETQYF
cdr3_nt: TGTGCCAGCGCGAACCGACTAGCGGGAGGGAGTCGAGAGACCCAGTACTTC

clone_size: NA
v_call: TRBV4-1
j_call: TRBJ1-1
d_call: NA
cdr3_aa: CASSHPSKGPEAFF
cdr3_nt: TGCGCCAGCAGCCATCCCTCAAAGGGACCTGAAGCTTTCTTT

clone_size: NA
v_call: TRBV4-1
j_call: TRBJ2-7
d_call: NA
cdr3_aa: CASSQAFTGTYEQYF
cdr3_nt: TGCGCCAGCAGCCAAGCCTTCACAGGGACCTACGAGCAGTACTTC

clone_size: NA
v_call: TRBV30
j_call: TRBJ1-1
d_call: NA
cdr3_aa: CAWKVGRDTEAFF
cdr3_nt: TGTGCCTGGAAAGTGGGACGGGACACTGAAGCTTTCTTT

clone_size: NA
v_call: TRBV7-6
j_call: TRBJ2-3
d_call: TRBD2
cdr3_aa: CASSQERDTDTQYF
cdr3_nt: TGTGCCAGCAGCCAAGAGCGGGACACAGATACGCAGTATTTT

clone_size: NA
v_call: TRBV9
j_call: TRBJ2-1
d_call: TRBD2
cdr3_aa: CASSEGGRDEQFF
cdr3_nt: TGTGCCAGCAGCGAGGGCGGGAGGGATGAGCAGTTCTTC

clone_size: NA
v_call: TRBV9
j_call: TRBJ2-7
d_call: NA
cdr3_aa: CASSVGGGTYEQYF
cdr3_nt: TGTGCCAGCAGCGTAGGGGGCGGGACTTACGAGCAGTACTTC

clone_size: NA
v_call: TRBV13
j_call: TRBJ1-1
d_call: NA
cdr3_aa: CASSATAEAFF
cdr3_nt: TGTGCCAGCAGCGCGACCGCTGAAGCTTTCTTT

clone_size: NA
v_call: TRBV27
j_call: TRBJ1-1
d_call: NA
cdr3_aa: CASSWGGSTEAFF
cdr3_nt: TGTGCCAGCAGTTGGGGAGGGAGCACTGAAGCTTTCTTT

clone_size: NA
v_call: TRBV11-2
j_call: TRBJ1-1
d_call: TRBD1
cdr3_aa: CASSSGQGEAFF
cdr3_nt: TGTGCCAGCAGCTCTGGACAGGGGGAAGCTTTCTTT

clone_size: NA
v_call: TRBV27
j_call: TRBJ2-7
d_call: NA
cdr3_aa: CASSLSTRYEQYF
cdr3_nt: TGTGCCAGCAGTTTATCGACCCGGTACGAGCAGTACTTC

clone_size: NA
v_call: TRBV7-9
j_call: TRBJ1-5
d_call: NA
cdr3_aa: CASSLYDSNQPQHF
cdr3_nt: TGTGCCAGCAGCTTATACGATAGCAATCAGCCCCAGCATTTT

clone_size: once
v_call: TRBV4-1
j_call: TRBJ2-7
d_call: TRBD2
cdr3_aa: CASSQGLAGFPYEQYF
cdr3_nt: TGCGCCAGCAGCCAAGGACTAGCGGGGTTTCCCTACGAGCAGTACTTC

clone_size: NA
v_call: TRBV9
j_call: TRBJ2-3
d_call: TRBD1
cdr3_aa: CASSVWDRFGTDTQYF
cdr3_nt: TGTGCCAGCAGCGTCTGGGACAGATTCGGCACAGATACGCAGTATTTT

clone_size: NA
v_call: TRBV27
j_call: TRBJ2-7
d_call: TRBD1
cdr3_aa: CASSLRQGTYEQYF
cdr3_nt: TGTGCCAGCAGTTTACGACAGGGTACCTACGAGCAGTACTTC

clone_size: NA
v_call: TRBV9
j_call: TRBJ1-2
d_call: NA
cdr3_aa: CASSVEVTPTYGYTF
cdr3_nt: TGTGCCAGCAGCGTAGAGGTGACCCCCACATATGGCTACACCTTC

clone_size: NA
v_call: TRBV9
j_call: TRBJ2-5
d_call: NA
cdr3_aa: CASSAGQNQETQYF
cdr3_nt: TGTGCCAGCAGCGCCGGACAGAACCAAGAGACCCAGTACTTC

clone_size: NA
v_call: TRBV21-1
j_call: TRBJ2-7
d_call: NA
cdr3_aa: CASSGAERANSYEQYF
cdr3_nt: TGTGCCAGCAGCGGGGCGGAGCGGGCAAACTCCTACGAGCAGTACTTC